The 12 T cell receptor beta chains below come from one sample, sequenced in a study of T cells in Graves' hyperthyroidism and ophthalmopathy (dated by TCRdb to about 2019). The receptor library was made with multiplex PCR. This sample was sequenced with an Illumina HiSeq 2000. The TCR beta CDR3 regions were amplified from the RNA transcripts. The first round of RT-PCR for the TCR CDR3 was performed with the HTBI primer set and the Qiagen OneStep RT-PCR kit. The raw public reads went through TCRdb reprocessing: fastp at Q25, MiXCR clone calling, in-frame beta chains kept. When rows share a CDR3 protein, they turn into one entry using the most common DNA and genes. This sample has hundreds of thousands of distinct CDR3 sequences in its table, and around 46% of those were observed once. The ten biggest clones cover 8% to 8.5% of the sample. The sequenced material came from peripheral blood or thyroid tissue (not recorded which). The receptor source for this set is a woman under 30 with Graves' hyperthyroidism. Donor details come from another sample of the same person, matched by shared clones.

The genes are TRBV29-1 and TRBJ2-2, with 8 bases that match TRBD2. CDR3 length: 16 residues. Trimming cost V 4 bases and J 3 bases; bases outside gene matches: 10. CDR1 and CDR2 from the germline V gene are SQVTM and ANQGSEA. Here the CDR3 reads CSVATSGRDHTGELFF. The CDR3 nucleotides are TGCAGCGTTGCCACTAGCGGCAGGGACCACACCGGGGAGCTGTTTTTT.

Comments on this clonotype: This could be a read error, since a much larger clone is one nucleotide away. The rearrangement joins TRBV7-9 to TRBJ1-5, with 11 bases lining up with TRBD1. Germline CDR1 reads SEHNR; CDR2 reads FQNEAQ (reference sequence). This CDR3 is 15 amino acids long. The CDR3 is CASSSGQGADQPQDF. The CDR3 nucleotides read TGTGCCAGCAGCTCAGGACAGGGGGCGGATCAGCCCCAGGATTTT. Using reference TRBV7-9 and TRBJ1-5 for the parts outside the CDR3, the full variable domain is DTGVSQNPRHKITKRGQNVTFRCDPISEHNRLYWYRQTLGQGPEFLTYFQNEAQLEKSRLLSDRFSAERPKGSFSTLEIQRTEQGDSAMYLCASSSGQGADQPQDFGDGTRLSIL.

This clonotype was observed a single time. This may come from a read error, since a much larger clone is one base off. V is TRBV29-1 and J is TRBJ2-5; either TRBD1 or TRBD2 may fit D (5 bases each). Germline V gene data show CDR1 as SQVTM and CDR2 as ANQGSEA. The length of the CDR3 is 14 residues. CDR3 sequence (DNA): TGCAGCGTTGTGGGCAGGGCCCCCTTCGGGACCCTGTACTTC. Translated, it gives CSVVGRAPFGTLYF.

This clonotype was recorded only once. This chain connects TRBV10-3 to TRBJ1-1; possible D gene TRBD1, 5 bases. V shed 5 bases and J shed 3 bases, with 19 bases lying between them. This CDR3 is 16 amino acids long. Looked up from germline, CDR1 is ENHRY and CDR2 is SYGVKD. For the CDR3, the DNA is TGTGCCATCAGTTTCTCCTACAGCGGGGGTGACACTGAAGCTTTCTTT. Its translation is CAISFSYSGGDTEAFF.

This clonotype came up many times. V usage is TRBV10-1 and J usage is TRBJ1-1; 7 bases fit TRBD1. J gave up 0 bases and V 5 bases, and 3 bases lay outside the gene matches. Germline V CDR1 and CDR2: WNHNN, SYGVQD (reference sequence). This CDR3 spans 14 amino acids. The CDR3 reads CASSKDRMNTEAFF. The CDR3 nucleotides are TGCGCCAGCAGTAAGGACAGGATGAACACTGAAGCTTTCTTT.

This clonotype was seen a few times. V and J are TRBV5-1 and TRBJ1-5; no clear D gene. This CDR3 is 15 amino acids long. Germline V gene lookup returns CDR1 SGHRS and CDR2 YFSETQ. V lost 2 bases and J 1 base, leaving 10 bases between the germline ends. The CDR3 DNA reads TGCGCCAGCAGCTTATCCGGTCAAAGCAATCAGCCCCAGCATTTT. It codes for CASSLSGQSNQPQHF.

In its sample, this clonotype was seen once. The chain links TRBV6-5 to TRBJ2-6; TRBD1 agrees at 10 bases. The germline CDR1 and CDR2 sequences are MNHEY and SVGAGI. This CDR3 is 17 amino acids long. With V trimmed by 4 bases and J by 3 bases, 6 bases remained unmatched. As DNA, the CDR3 is TGTGCCAGCAGTTCAATGACAGGGGGCTTTGGGGCCAACGTCCTGACTTTC. This encodes CASSSMTGGFGANVLTF.

The chain employs TRBV7-2 and TRBJ2-5; D possibly corresponds to TRBD2 (5 bases). The CDR3 is 15 amino acids. Per the germline V gene, CDR1 is SGHTA and CDR2 is FQGNSA. V was trimmed by 6 bases and J by 5 bases, leaving 19 bases between them. The CDR3 protein is CASSSREAPGETQYF. The CDR3 DNA is TGTGCCAGCAGTTCCCGCGAAGCTCCGGGGGAGACCCAGTACTTC.

This clonotype appeared many times. The gene calls are TRBV15 and TRBJ1-5, with D unclear. This CDR3 comprises 13 residues. Per germline, CDR1 LNHNV and CDR2 YYDKDF (reference sequence). V dropped 0 bases and J dropped 6 bases, with 6 bases sitting between them. CDR3 sequence reads: CATSRDISQPQHF. Here the CDR3 DNA reads TGTGCCACCAGCAGAGATATCAGTCAGCCCCAGCATTTT. Full variable domain (outside the CDR3, taken from reference TRBV15 and TRBJ1-5): DAMVIQNPRYQVTQFGKPVTLSCSQTLNHNVMYWYQQKSSQAPKLLFHYYDKDFNNEADTPDNFQSRRPNTSFCFLDIRSPGLGDTAMYLCATSRDISQPQHFGDGTRLSIL.

Of note for this clonotype: A read error may be the cause here, since a much bigger clone is one base away. The chain carries TRBV7-9 and TRBJ2-5, with D unclear. The CDR3 extends over 14 amino acids. Germline V CDR1 and CDR2: SEHNR, FQNEAQ (reference sequence). CDR3 sequence (DNA): TGTGTCAGCAGCTTTTCGGCAGGCGGAGAGACCCAGTACTTC. This gives the protein CVSSFSAGGETQYF.

In its sample, this clonotype was seen many times. The chain couples TRBV7-9 to TRBJ1-5; D is unresolved. Germline CDR1 reads SEHNR; CDR2 reads FQNEAQ (reference sequence). V was clipped by 4 bases and J by 3 bases, with 13 bases between them. The CDR3 consists of 15 residues. CDR3 nucleotides: TGTGCCAGCAGCTCGGCGCTGGAGTACAATCAGCCCCAGCATTTT. Its protein is CASSSALEYNQPQHF.

Concerning this clonotype itself: Because it lacks the conserved phenylalanine or tryptophan at the end, this CDR3 is likely a read error. No DNA is shown, since the ends of the CDR3 on it are uncertain; the CDR3 is the one TCRdb lists. The chain links TRBV19 to TRBJ1-1; TRBD1 is taken as the D call from the table, unchecked against the DNA. Germline V CDR1 and CDR2: LNHDA, SQIVND (reference sequence). The CDR3 comprises 10 residues, both ends counted. The CDR3 here is CASSPSGDRG.